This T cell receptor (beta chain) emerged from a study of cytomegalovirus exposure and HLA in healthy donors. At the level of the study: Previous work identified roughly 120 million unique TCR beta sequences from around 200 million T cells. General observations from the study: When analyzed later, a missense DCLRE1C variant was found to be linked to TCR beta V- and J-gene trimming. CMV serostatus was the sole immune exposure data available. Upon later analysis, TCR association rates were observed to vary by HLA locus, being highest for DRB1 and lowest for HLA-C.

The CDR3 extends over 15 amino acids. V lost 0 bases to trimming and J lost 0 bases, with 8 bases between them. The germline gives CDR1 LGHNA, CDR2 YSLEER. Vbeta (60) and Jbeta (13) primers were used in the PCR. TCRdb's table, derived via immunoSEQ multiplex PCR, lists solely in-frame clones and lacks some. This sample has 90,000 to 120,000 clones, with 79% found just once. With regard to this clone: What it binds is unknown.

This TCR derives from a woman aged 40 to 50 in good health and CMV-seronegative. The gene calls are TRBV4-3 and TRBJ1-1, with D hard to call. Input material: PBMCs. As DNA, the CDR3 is TGCGCCAGCAGCCAAGATGGAGCTCTGAACACTGAAGCTTTCTTT. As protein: CASSQDGALNTEAFF.